One sample yielded the 6 T cell receptor beta chains listed below, sequenced in a study of T cell responses to AZD1222 COVID-19 vaccine. Generated by immunoSEQ multiplex PCR, the TCRdb table keeps only in-frame clones and is missing some. The sample yields approximately 150,000 clones, approximately 90% seen once. Material: peripheral blood, obtained 28 days after the second AZD1222 dose. The receptors were gathered from an adult who received the AZD1222 COVID-19 vaccine.

This clone was recorded a few times. The rearrangement uses TRBV6-1 and TRBJ1-2, with a weak D call TRBD1 (5 bases). The CDR3 is made up of 14 amino acids. V was cut by 1 base and J by 5 bases, with 11 bases left in between. CDR1 and CDR2 (germline): MNHNS, SASEGT. As DNA, the CDR3 is TGTGCCAGCAGTGAAGGGCCACAGGCGTATGGCTACACCTTC. Amino acids: CASSEGPQAYGYTF.

The rearrangement joins TRBV2 to TRBJ1-6; TRBD1 might be the D (5 bases). Germline V gives CDR1 SNHLY, CDR2 FYNNEI. This CDR3 is built from 14 residues. Trimming left V 3 bases short and J 10 bases short, with 13 bases between. For the CDR3, the DNA is TGTGCCAGCAGTGAGTCCGGGGGGAACTCACCCCTCCACTTT. Residues: CASSESGGNSPLHF.

The chain has TRBV5-1 and TRBJ2-2; maybe TRBD1 (6 bases). The CDR3 loop spans 15 amino acids. Trimming took 4 bases from V and 6 from J, leaving 16 bases between them. Germline assignment: CDR1 SGHRS and CDR2 YFSETQ. The CDR3 here is CASSLDSEGSGELFF. In nucleotides, the CDR3 is TGCGCCAGCAGCCTGGACAGTGAGGGATCCGGGGAGCTGTTTTTT.

The V gene is TRBV9, the J gene TRBJ2-7, with 10 nucleotides matching TRBD1. The junction had 3 bases not matched to a gene; V was cut back by 0 bases and J by 3 bases. CDR1 is SGDLS and CDR2 is YYNGEE in the germline V gene. The CDR3 has 15 residues. The CDR3 protein is CASSVAGQGYYEQYF. Here the CDR3 DNA reads TGTGCCAGCAGCGTAGCGGGACAGGGGTACTACGAGCAGTACTTC.

The chain recombines TRBV30 with TRBJ1-2; D is uncertain. CDR3 length equals 12 residues. The germline V gene encodes CDR1 GTSNPN and CDR2 SVGIG (reference sequence). V gave up 1 base and J gave up 8 bases, with 11 bases separating them. The CDR3 DNA reads TGTGCCTGGAGTGGAGGCCCCGGCGGCTACACCTTC. Protein sequence: CAWSGGPGGYTF.

The rearrangement links TRBV7-2 to TRBJ1-1, with 8 bases matching TRBD1. V was clipped by 5 bases and J by 5 bases; unmatched bases: 7. CDR3 length: 14 amino acids. Germline values: CDR1 SGHTA, CDR2 FQGNSA. As DNA, the CDR3 is TGTGCCAGCAGCACAACAGGGGGAAGGACTGAAGCTTTCTTT. This sequence encodes CASSTTGGRTEAFF.